The entry below gives a single T cell receptor (beta chain) sequence along with its context. The repertoire was sequenced with immunoSEQ multiplex PCR; TCRdb's copy has only in-frame clones and lacks some. Of around 4,800 clones listed, 25% to 35% were seen once; the top ten hold approximately 8%. The data originate from a study of T cells in localized non-small cell lung cancer. CDR3 size: 16 residues. The germline V gene has CDR1 MNHGY and CDR2 SAAAGT. The germline V and J ends were trimmed by 0 bases and 2 bases, with 14 bases remaining between them. The sample was lung tumor tissue, taken before any cancer treatment. The genes are TRBV6-8 and TRBJ2-7, with D maybe TRBD1 (6 bases). The origin of this receptor is an older female donor with stage I lung adenocarcinoma. For the CDR3, the DNA is TGTGCCAGCAGTTACTCGGGTACAGGGTTCGCCTACGAGCAGTACTTC. Translating it yields CASSYSGTGFAYEQYF.